What follows are 9 T cell receptor beta chains derived from one specimen sequenced in a study of CD8 T cells in ankylosing spondylitis. One entry per CDR3 protein results from TCRdb running MiXCR on the 5' RACE reads. Among 25,000 to 35,000 distinct CDR3 sequences listed, around 6.7% were seen once. Source material: blood, either unsorted or a sorted T cell fraction (not recorded which). Every receptor here comes from a male donor with ankylosing spondylitis or in good health (not recorded which).

The sample holds many counts of this clonotype. The chain employs TRBV28 and TRBJ1-2, with TRBD1 matching 7 bases. V was clipped by 2 bases and J by 4 bases; unmatched bases: 7. The germline V gene has CDR1 MDHEN and CDR2 SYDVKM. The CDR3 runs 15 residues. CDR3 DNA sequence: TGTGCCAGCAGTTTAGATCAGGGGGGTAGCTATGGCTACACCTTC. This gives the protein CASSLDQGGSYGYTF.

This clonotype was detected ten times or more. The CDR3 nucleotides read TGCAGTGCTTCGCAGGGAGGTCAGCCCCAGCATTTT. Amino acid sequence: CSASQGGQPQHF. The chain combines TRBV20-1 with TRBJ1-5; D may be TRBD1 (5 bases). This CDR3 spans 12 amino acids. The germline V gene has CDR1 DFQATT and CDR2 SNEGSKA (reference sequence). V dropped 5 bases and J dropped 6 bases, with 11 bases sitting between them.

This clonotype was seen many times. The CDR3 loop is CAWSVWSGLASEQYF. CDR3 bases: TGTGCCTGGAGTGTTTGGTCGGGACTAGCTAGCGAGCAGTACTTC. The gene calls are TRBV30 and TRBJ2-7, with 9 nucleotides matching TRBD2. Per the germline V gene, CDR1 is GTSNPN and CDR2 is SVGIG (reference sequence). This CDR3 contains 15 residues. V gave up 0 bases and J gave up 6 bases; unmatched junction bases: 9.

This clonotype rates as medium-sized (0.01 to 0.1%). The chain recombines TRBV4-1 with TRBJ1-2; a possible D gene is TRBD1 (6 bases). Germline V gene data show CDR1 as MGHRA and CDR2 as YSYEKL. The germline V and J ends were trimmed by 0 bases and 4 bases, with 15 bases remaining between them. The CDR3 has 16 residues. CDR3 nucleotide sequence: TGCGCCAGCAGCCAAGACGGAGGGGGTCCCCTCTATGGCTACACCTTC. It codes for CASSQDGGGPLYGYTF.

This clonotype has a count of ten or more. V gene TRBV20-1 combines with J gene TRBJ1-1, with 7 bases lining up with TRBD1. The CDR3 is 13 amino acids. The trim removed 3 bases at V and 1 base at J, leaving 2 bases unmatched. The germline V gene has CDR1 DFQATT and CDR2 SNEGSKA (reference sequence). The chain's CDR3 is CSASRGGNTEAFF. DNA for the CDR3: TGCAGTGCTAGCAGGGGGGGGAACACTGAAGCTTTCTTT.

This clonotype was counted ten times or more. The chain uses TRBV5-5 and TRBJ2-3, with D maybe TRBD1 (6 bases). Trimming removed 4 bases from V and 6 bases from J, with 15 bases in between. Germline V gives CDR1 SGHKS, CDR2 YYEKEE (reference sequence). The CDR3 is 14 residues long. The CDR3 loop reads CASSPGDTRDTQYF. For the CDR3, the DNA is TGTGCCAGCAGCCCTGGGGACACCAGGGATACGCAGTATTTT.

This clonotype was seen at least ten times. V usage is TRBV9 and J usage is TRBJ2-1; perhaps TRBD1 as D (6 bases). CDR3 size: 15 residues. V was pared by 2 bases and J by 1 base, with 10 bases between. Germline V gene data show CDR1 as SGDLS and CDR2 as YYNGEE. CDR3 region: CASSVRDISYNEQFF. CDR3 nucleotides: TGTGCCAGCAGCGTCCGGGACATTTCCTACAATGAGCAGTTCTTC.

In this sample, this clonotype turned up many times. This sequence joins TRBV20-1 and TRBJ2-5; TRBD2 matches 11 bases. Trimming took 5 bases from V and 5 from J; bases not matched to a gene: 7. The CDR3 totals 14 residues. CDR1 and CDR2 from the germline V gene are DFQATT and SNEGSKA (reference sequence). The CDR3 sequence is CSAGATSGIETQYF. CDR3 sequence (DNA): TGCAGTGCTGGGGCGACTAGCGGGATTGAGACCCAGTACTTC.

In this sample, this clonotype turned up many times. J is TRBJ2-1 and V is TRBV7-8; TRBD2 matches 11 bases. This CDR3 region has 16 residues. V gave up 11 bases and J gave up 1 base; unmatched junction bases: 10. Germline CDR1 SGHVS, CDR2 FQNEAQ. This CDR3 is CACGGLADPSYNEQFF. In nucleotides, the CDR3 is TGTGCCTGCGGGGGACTAGCGGACCCGTCCTACAATGAGCAGTTCTTC.